Listed below are T cell receptor beta chains from one sample, sequenced in a study of TIL therapy for anti-PD-1-resistant metastatic lung cancer. Sequenced by immunoSEQ multiplex PCR; TCRdb stores in-frame clones only, minus some. The table includes tens of thousands of clones, around 85% detected once. The sequences come from blood, collected at baseline. The origin of the receptors is a person aged 30 to 80 with non-small cell lung cancer. Each CDR3 is given with its conserved first and last residue. D genes are given only for firm matches. Some rows have no size entry. The others give once, few or many, or a class for an expanded clone.

cdr3_aa: CASSLAGTGGAGQETQYF
cdr3_nt: TGTGCCAGCAGCTTAGCCGGGACAGGGGGCGCGGGGCAAGAGACCCAGTACTTC
v_call: TRBV7-2
j_call: TRBJ2-5
d_call: TRBD1
clone_size: .

cdr3_aa: CASSWDRGVGKLFF
cdr3_nt: TGTGCCAGCAGCTGGGACAGGGGAGTAGGAAAACTGTTTTTT
v_call: TRBV7-8
j_call: TRBJ1-4
d_call: TRBD1
clone_size: .

cdr3_aa: CSVERRDRGTEAFF
cdr3_nt: TGCAGCGTTGAACGGAGGGACAGGGGCACTGAAGCTTTCTTT
v_call: TRBV29-1
j_call: TRBJ1-1
d_call: TRBD1
clone_size: .

cdr3_aa: CASSLGDRAGEKLFF
cdr3_nt: TGTGCCAGCAGCCTGGGGGACAGGGCCGGCGAAAAACTGTTTTTT
v_call: TRBV7-9
j_call: TRBJ1-4
d_call: TRBD1
clone_size: .

cdr3_aa: CASRQTRGETQYF
cdr3_nt: TGTGCCAGCAGACAGACTAGAGGGGAGACCCAGTACTTC
v_call: TRBV28
j_call: TRBJ2-5
d_call: .
clone_size: .

cdr3_aa: CASRGLNEQFF
cdr3_nt: TGTGCCAGCAGGGGCCTTAATGAGCAGTTCTTC
v_call: TRBV2
j_call: TRBJ2-1
d_call: .
clone_size: few

cdr3_aa: CSVVGQGRSEQYF
cdr3_nt: TGCAGCGTTGTTGGGCAGGGAAGATCCGAGCAGTACTTC
v_call: TRBV29-1
j_call: TRBJ2-7
d_call: .
clone_size: .

cdr3_aa: CATSRGASGSTDTQYF
cdr3_nt: TGTGCCACCTCACGTGGGGCTAGCGGGAGCACAGATACGCAGTATTTT
v_call: TRBV24-1
j_call: TRBJ2-3
d_call: TRBD2
clone_size: .

cdr3_aa: CASSQGPGREETQYF
cdr3_nt: TGTGCCAGCAGCCAGGGACCCGGCAGGGAGGAGACCCAGTACTTC
v_call: TRBV3-1/TRBV3-2
j_call: TRBJ2-5
d_call: .
clone_size: .

cdr3_aa: CASFSPVNYGYTF
cdr3_nt: TGTGCCAGCTTCTCCCCCGTCAACTATGGCTACACCTTC
v_call: TRBV9
j_call: TRBJ1-2
d_call: .
clone_size: .

cdr3_aa: CASRYRGLGTDTQYF
cdr3_nt: TGTGCCAGCCGATACAGGGGGCTTGGCACAGATACGCAGTATTTT
v_call: TRBV6-5
j_call: TRBJ2-3
d_call: TRBD1
clone_size: .

cdr3_aa: CASSDYPQETQYF
cdr3_nt: TGTGCCAGCAGCGACTACCCGCAAGAGACCCAGTACTTC
v_call: TRBV7-3
j_call: TRBJ2-5
d_call: .
clone_size: .

cdr3_aa: CASSQETGGFTDTQYF
cdr3_nt: TGCGCCAGCAGCCAAGAGACAGGGGGTTTCACAGATACGCAGTATTTT
v_call: TRBV4-3
j_call: TRBJ2-3
d_call: TRBD1
clone_size: .

cdr3_aa: CASSAGTNLGELFF
cdr3_nt: TGTGCCAGCAGCGCTGGGACTAATCTTGGGGAGCTGTTTTTT
v_call: TRBV9
j_call: TRBJ2-2
d_call: TRBD2
clone_size: .

cdr3_aa: CASSLASGSQETQYF
cdr3_nt: TGTGCCAGCAGCTTGGCTAGCGGGAGCCAAGAGACCCAGTACTTC
v_call: TRBV5-6
j_call: TRBJ2-5
d_call: TRBD2
clone_size: .

cdr3_aa: CASSIEGNKQGAWGYTF
cdr3_nt: TGTGCCAGTAGTATCGAAGGGAACAAACAGGGGGCATGGGGCTACACCTTC
v_call: TRBV19
j_call: TRBJ1-2
d_call: TRBD1
clone_size: once

cdr3_aa: CASREAVVDTQYF
cdr3_nt: TGTGCCAGCAGAGAAGCGGTGGTGGATACGCAGTATTTT
v_call: TRBV7-8
j_call: TRBJ2-3
d_call: .
clone_size: .

cdr3_aa: CASSGTGDQPQHF
cdr3_nt: TGTGCCAGCAGCGGAACAGGAGATCAGCCCCAGCATTTT
v_call: TRBV7-9
j_call: TRBJ1-5
d_call: .
clone_size: .

cdr3_aa: CASSLFWTGVEETQYF
cdr3_nt: TGTGCCAGCAGCTTGTTCTGGACAGGGGTAGAAGAGACCCAGTACTTC
v_call: TRBV5-6
j_call: TRBJ2-5
d_call: TRBD1
clone_size: .

cdr3_aa: CASSLGADRSTDTQYF
cdr3_nt: TGTGCCAGCAGCTTAGGGGCGGACAGGAGCACAGATACGCAGTATTTT
v_call: TRBV7-9
j_call: TRBJ2-3
d_call: TRBD1
clone_size: once

cdr3_aa: CASSPPPGYEQYF
cdr3_nt: TGTGCCAGCTCACCACCGCCCGGATACGAGCAGTACTTC
v_call: TRBV18
j_call: TRBJ2-7
d_call: .
clone_size: few

cdr3_aa: CASSYGTGVTGELFF
cdr3_nt: TGTGCCAGCAGTTACGGAACAGGGGTCACCGGGGAGCTGTTTTTT
v_call: TRBV6-2/TRBV6-3
j_call: TRBJ2-2
d_call: TRBD1
clone_size: .

cdr3_aa: CSAPGWGTDTQYF
cdr3_nt: TGCAGCGCCCCCGGGTGGGGCACAGATACGCAGTATTTT
v_call: TRBV29-1
j_call: TRBJ2-3
d_call: .
clone_size: .

cdr3_aa: CASSAHAGTAGNTIYF
cdr3_nt: TGTGCCAGCAGCGCTCATGCCGGGACCGCTGGAAACACCATATATTTT
v_call: TRBV9
j_call: TRBJ1-3
d_call: .
clone_size: .

cdr3_aa: CATDRRNYNEQFF
cdr3_nt: TGTGCCACCGACAGGAGAAACTACAATGAGCAGTTCTTC
v_call: TRBV7-9
j_call: TRBJ2-1
d_call: .
clone_size: .

cdr3_aa: CASSWKRGDNEQFF
cdr3_nt: TGTGCCAGCAGCTGGAAGCGGGGGGACAATGAGCAGTTCTTC
v_call: TRBV7-9
j_call: TRBJ2-1
d_call: TRBD2
clone_size: .

cdr3_aa: CASSDSSGGKDTQYF
cdr3_nt: TGTGCCAGCAGTGACTCTAGCGGGGGAAAAGATACGCAGTATTTT
v_call: TRBV6-4
j_call: TRBJ2-3
d_call: TRBD2
clone_size: .

cdr3_aa: CSVVGRGSSTGELFF
cdr3_nt: TGCAGCGTTGTGGGCAGGGGGAGTTCCACCGGGGAGCTGTTTTTT
v_call: TRBV29-1
j_call: TRBJ2-2
d_call: TRBD1
clone_size: .

cdr3_aa: CASSFVDRTRNYEQYF
cdr3_nt: TGTGCCAGCAGTTTTGTGGACCGAACTCGGAACTACGAGCAGTACTTC
v_call: TRBV28
j_call: TRBJ2-7
d_call: .
clone_size: .

cdr3_aa: CASSSPAEVPYEQYF
cdr3_nt: TGTGCCAGCAGTTCGCCAGCCGAGGTACCCTACGAGCAGTACTTC
v_call: TRBV6-5
j_call: TRBJ2-7
d_call: .
clone_size: .

cdr3_aa: CASSQRQSSYNSPLHF
cdr3_nt: TGTGCCAGCAGCCAAAGACAGAGCTCCTATAATTCACCCCTCCACTTT
v_call: TRBV14
j_call: TRBJ1-6
d_call: .
clone_size: few

cdr3_aa: CASSRLAGGLNTDTQYF
cdr3_nt: TGTGCCAGCAGCAGACTAGCGGGGGGGCTAAACACAGATACGCAGTATTTT
v_call: TRBV6-2/TRBV6-3
j_call: TRBJ2-3
d_call: TRBD2
clone_size: once

cdr3_aa: CASSYLRGQRERNEQFF
cdr3_nt: TGTGCCAGCAGTTACTTACGGGGCCAGCGGGAAAGGAATGAGCAGTTCTTC
v_call: TRBV6-2/TRBV6-3
j_call: TRBJ2-1
d_call: TRBD2
clone_size: .

cdr3_aa: CASSLGYGGLQETQYF
cdr3_nt: TGTGCCAGCAGCTTAGGATACGGTGGCCTACAAGAGACCCAGTACTTC
v_call: TRBV11-2
j_call: TRBJ2-5
d_call: .
clone_size: .

cdr3_aa: CATTDPPGTYGYTF
cdr3_nt: TGTGCCACCACCGACCCCCCGGGGACTTATGGCTACACCTTC
v_call: TRBV28
j_call: TRBJ1-2
d_call: .
clone_size: .

cdr3_aa: CASSLDAGRMNTEAFF
cdr3_nt: TGTGCCAGCAGCTTAGACGCCGGCAGAATGAACACTGAAGCTTTCTTT
v_call: TRBV13
j_call: TRBJ1-1
d_call: .
clone_size: .

cdr3_aa: CASSPIKELEQYF
cdr3_nt: TGTGCCAGCTCACCAATTAAGGAGTTAGAGCAGTACTTC
v_call: TRBV18
j_call: TRBJ2-7
d_call: .
clone_size: .

cdr3_aa: CAWSPWTYGYTF
cdr3_nt: TGTGCCTGGAGTCCCTGGACCTATGGCTACACCTTC
v_call: TRBV30
j_call: TRBJ1-2
d_call: .
clone_size: few

cdr3_aa: CASSRRESELGNQPQHF
cdr3_nt: TGTGCCAGCAGCCGCAGGGAAAGTGAGCTTGGCAATCAGCCCCAGCATTTT
v_call: TRBV7-2
j_call: TRBJ1-5
d_call: .
clone_size: few

cdr3_aa: CASSHGGIGHNSPLHF
cdr3_nt: TGTGCCAGCAGCCATGGGGGGATCGGTCATAATTCACCCCTCCACTTT
v_call: TRBV3-1/TRBV3-2
j_call: TRBJ1-6
d_call: .
clone_size: .

cdr3_aa: CASSPRDRGGYEQYF
cdr3_nt: TGTGCCAGCTCCCCCAGGGACAGGGGCGGGTACGAGCAGTACTTC
v_call: TRBV18
j_call: TRBJ2-7
d_call: TRBD1
clone_size: .

cdr3_aa: CASSQDPGLDGSTQYF
cdr3_nt: TGCGCCAGCAGCCAAGATCCCGGACTAGACGGTTCAACGCAGTATTTT
v_call: TRBV4-3
j_call: TRBJ2-3
d_call: TRBD2
clone_size: .

cdr3_aa: CASSLWTGGKQYF
cdr3_nt: TGTGCCAGCAGCCTTTGGACAGGGGGCAAGCAGTACTTC
v_call: TRBV5-6
j_call: TRBJ2-7
d_call: TRBD1
clone_size: .

cdr3_aa: CASSESGRFEAFF
cdr3_nt: TGTGCCAGCAGTGAATCGGGGCGGTTTGAAGCTTTCTTT
v_call: TRBV25-1
j_call: TRBJ1-1
d_call: .
clone_size: .

cdr3_aa: CASSRGPGYNEQFF
cdr3_nt: TGTGCCAGCAGTCGGGGTCCCGGCTACAATGAGCAGTTCTTC
v_call: TRBV6-5
j_call: TRBJ2-1
d_call: .
clone_size: .

cdr3_aa: CASSQDPSGNYEQYF
cdr3_nt: TGCGCCAGCAGCCAAGATCCTAGCGGGAACTACGAGCAGTACTTC
v_call: TRBV4-3
j_call: TRBJ2-7
d_call: TRBD2
clone_size: .

cdr3_aa: CASSQLAVQETQYF
cdr3_nt: TGTGCCAGCAGCCAACTAGCGGTTCAAGAGACCCAGTACTTC
v_call: TRBV7-9
j_call: TRBJ2-5
d_call: TRBD2
clone_size: .